The rows below give T cell receptor beta chains drawn from one sample of a study of memory CD4+ T cells and cytomegalovirus serostatus. TCRdb's table, derived via immunoSEQ multiplex PCR, lists solely in-frame clones and lacks some. The table includes about 31,000 clones, about 76% detected once. The sample taken for sequencing was memory CD4+ T cells from blood. The receptors originated from an adult in good health and CMV-seronegative. Some clones in this sample may be carry-over from other donors' samples. CDR3s include the opening cysteine and the closing phenylalanine or tryptophan. Each record gives: D gene, V gene, J gene, clone size, CDR3 protein. A D gene is named only where the DNA matches it firmly. Size is stated for part of the rows, as once, few or many counts, or as a class when the clone is expanded.

-	TRBV2	TRBJ2-1	few	CASRETAFEQFF
-	TRBV14	TRBJ1-2	-	CASSPSPTQITF
-	TRBV10-2	TRBJ1-1	-	CASSVEVGTEAFF
-	TRBV4-1	TRBJ2-1	-	CASSQTAPYNEQFF
-	TRBV6-5	TRBJ1-1	few	CASLERGLSEAFF
-	TRBV4-3	TRBJ1-4	-	CASRQRDGTTNEKLFF
-	TRBV6-1	TRBJ1-4	-	CASSEGSYRTNEKLFF
TRBD1	TRBV29-1	TRBJ2-5	-	CSAGSGQVFQETQYF
-	TRBV7-9	TRBJ1-1	-	CASSLGSMNTEAFF
-	TRBV5-6	TRBJ1-5	-	CASSLRFAGNQPQHF
-	TRBV4-3	TRBJ1-2	-	CASSQDLAQGAMHGYTF
-	TRBV6-6	TRBJ1-1	-	CASSYEYQTEAFF
-	TRBV6-4	TRBJ2-3	once	CASRGPGADTQYF
TRBD2	TRBV5-1	TRBJ2-5	-	CASSLSGALETQYF
-	TRBV4-1	TRBJ1-1	-	CASSPQVERGNTEAFF
-	TRBV19	TRBJ2-7	-	CASSRLGVDYEQYF
-	TRBV7-9	TRBJ2-7	few	CASSLRGEPSYEQYF
-	TRBV7-2	TRBJ2-2	-	CASSFGGSDTGELFF
TRBD1	TRBV18	TRBJ1-5	-	CASSPLGTGSVHQPQHF
-	TRBV30	TRBJ2-5	-	CAWSAGFSGGRETQYF
TRBD2	TRBV4-2	TRBJ2-3	-	CASSNRLAGGRDTQYF
TRBD1	TRBV5-1	TRBJ1-6	-	CASSLTGTAYSPLHF
-	TRBV2	TRBJ1-1	-	CASSEGILNTEAFF
-	TRBV5-1	TRBJ2-5	-	CASSLGGGGPETQYF
-	TRBV18	TRBJ1-1	-	CASRVETEAFF
-	TRBV5-1	TRBJ1-3	-	CASKEGFSGNTIYF
-	TRBV30	TRBJ2-2	once	CAWSGGGTGELFF
-	TRBV5-5	TRBJ1-2	-	CASSLLLVTGYGYTF
-	TRBV4-1	TRBJ1-1	-	CASSQEALPGTEAFF
-	TRBV6-5	TRBJ1-3	-	CASTPNTGNTIYF
TRBD2	TRBV6-1	TRBJ2-2	-	CASSQTSGGTGELFF
TRBD1	TRBV28	TRBJ1-5	-	CASNRGQRNQPQHF
TRBD1	TRBV5-1	TRBJ2-7	few	CASSSSGTGYEQYF
-	TRBV6-5	TRBJ1-3	-	CASTLDSGNTIYF
-	TRBV7-9	TRBJ1-4	-	CASSPTGANEKLFF
-	TRBV10-3	TRBJ1-1	few	CAINRGNTEAFF
-	TRBV6-5	TRBJ2-5	-	CASRDSLRDRETQYF
-	TRBV6-1	TRBJ2-2	-	CASSVTRTAGELFF
TRBD1	TRBV11-1	TRBJ2-1	once	CASRQGQGDYNEQFF